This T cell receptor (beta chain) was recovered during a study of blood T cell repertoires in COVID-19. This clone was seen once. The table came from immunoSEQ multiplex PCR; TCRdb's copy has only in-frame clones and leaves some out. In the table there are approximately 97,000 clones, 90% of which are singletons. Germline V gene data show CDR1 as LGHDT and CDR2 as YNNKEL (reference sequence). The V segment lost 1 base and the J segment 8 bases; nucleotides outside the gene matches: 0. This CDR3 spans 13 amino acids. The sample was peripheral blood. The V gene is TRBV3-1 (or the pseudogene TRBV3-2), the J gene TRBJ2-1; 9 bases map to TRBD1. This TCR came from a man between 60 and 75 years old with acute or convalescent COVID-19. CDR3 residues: CASSQGDRDEQFF. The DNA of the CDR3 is TGTGCCAGCAGCCAAGGGGACAGGGATGAGCAGTTCTTC.